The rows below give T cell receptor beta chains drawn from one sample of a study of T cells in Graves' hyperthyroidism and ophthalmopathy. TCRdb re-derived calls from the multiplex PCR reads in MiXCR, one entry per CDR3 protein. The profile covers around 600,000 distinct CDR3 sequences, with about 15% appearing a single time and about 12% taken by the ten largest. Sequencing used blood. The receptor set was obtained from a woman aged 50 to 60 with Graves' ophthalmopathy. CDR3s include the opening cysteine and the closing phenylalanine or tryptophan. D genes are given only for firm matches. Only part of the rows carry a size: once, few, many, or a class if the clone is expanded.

CDR3 protein: CASSVGQINSPLHF
CDR3 DNA: TGTGCCAGCAGCGTCGGACAGATTAATTCACCCCTCCACTTT
J gene: TRBJ1-6
CDR3 length: 14
V gene: TRBV9
clone size: -
D gene: -

CDR3 protein: CASSLVQGRAFF
CDR3 DNA: TGTGCCAGCAGTTTAGTTCAGGGTAGAGCTTTCTTT
J gene: TRBJ1-1
CDR3 length: 12
V gene: TRBV12-3/TRBV12-4
clone size: many
D gene: -

CDR3 protein: CASRKTGAGGNQPQHF
CDR3 DNA: TGTGCCAGCAGAAAAACAGGGGCGGGGGGCAATCAGCCCCAGCATTTT
J gene: TRBJ1-5
CDR3 length: 16
V gene: TRBV6-2/TRBV6-3
clone size: many
D gene: TRBD1

CDR3 protein: CAWSVGITQYF
CDR3 DNA: TGTGCCTGGAGTGTGGGCATTACGCAGTATTTT
J gene: TRBJ2-3
CDR3 length: 11
V gene: TRBV30
clone size: many
D gene: -

CDR3 protein: CSATRQGIGSKNIQYF
CDR3 DNA: TGCAGTGCGACTCGACAGGGTATCGGGTCCAAAAACATTCAGTACTTC
J gene: TRBJ2-4
CDR3 length: 16
V gene: TRBV20-1
clone size: many
D gene: TRBD1

CDR3 protein: CASSQAEADTQYF
CDR3 DNA: TGTGCCAGCAGCCAAGCTGAGGCAGATACGCAGTATTTT
J gene: TRBJ2-3
CDR3 length: 13
V gene: TRBV3-1
clone size: many
D gene: -

CDR3 protein: CASSPTGSEQFF
CDR3 DNA: TGTGCCAGCAGTCCTACCGGGAGCGAGCAGTTCTTC
J gene: TRBJ2-1
CDR3 length: 12
V gene: TRBV6-1
clone size: many
D gene: -

CDR3 protein: CSVEAGVTGELFF
CDR3 DNA: TGCAGCGTTGAAGCAGGGGTCACCGGGGAGCTGTTTTTT
J gene: TRBJ2-2
CDR3 length: 13
V gene: TRBV29-1
clone size: -
D gene: -

CDR3 protein: CASSDVQGRGSPLHF
CDR3 DNA: TGTGCCAGCAGTGACGTACAGGGCAGGGGTTCACCCCTCCACTTT
J gene: TRBJ1-6
CDR3 length: 15
V gene: TRBV6-1
clone size: many
D gene: -

CDR3 protein: CASIPASGRLYNEQFF
CDR3 DNA: TGTGCCAGCATCCCTGCTAGCGGAAGACTTTACAATGAGCAGTTCTTC
J gene: TRBJ2-1
CDR3 length: 16
V gene: TRBV27
clone size: -
D gene: TRBD2

CDR3 protein: CASSSRTGGNYGYTF
CDR3 DNA: TGTGCCAGCAGCAGTAGGACAGGGGGCAACTATGGCTACACCTTC
J gene: TRBJ1-2
CDR3 length: 15
V gene: TRBV11-2
clone size: many
D gene: TRBD1

CDR3 protein: CASSQTSGSYNEQFF
CDR3 DNA: TGTGCCAGCAGTCAGACTAGCGGATCCTACAATGAGCAGTTCTTC
J gene: TRBJ2-1
CDR3 length: 15
V gene: TRBV2
clone size: many
D gene: TRBD2

CDR3 protein: CASSPNRRSSYEQYF
CDR3 DNA: TGTGCCAGCAGCCCAAACCGCAGGAGCTCCTACGAGCAGTACTTC
J gene: TRBJ2-7
CDR3 length: 15
V gene: TRBV30
clone size: few
D gene: -

CDR3 protein: CAISEGLAVAKNIQYF
CDR3 DNA: TGTGCCATCAGTGAGGGACTAGCGGTAGCCAAAAACATTCAGTACTTC
J gene: TRBJ2-4
CDR3 length: 16
V gene: TRBV10-3
clone size: few
D gene: TRBD2

CDR3 protein: CASSPALHRASSVVYEQYF
CDR3 DNA: TGTGCCAGCAGTCCAGCGCTGCATCGGGCTAGTAGCGTGGTTTACGAGCAGTACTTC
J gene: TRBJ2-7
CDR3 length: 19
V gene: TRBV27
clone size: many
D gene: -

CDR3 protein: CASSRTVGAEAFF
CDR3 DNA: TGTGCCAGCAGCCGGACGGTGGGAGCTGAAGCTTTCTTT
J gene: TRBJ1-1
CDR3 length: 13
V gene: TRBV27
clone size: many
D gene: -

CDR3 protein: CASSRDRGLGPLHF
CDR3 DNA: TGTGCCAGCAGCCGGGACAGGGGGTTGGGGCCCCTCCACTTT
J gene: TRBJ1-6
CDR3 length: 14
V gene: TRBV14
clone size: -
D gene: TRBD1

CDR3 protein: CASSQEQGGANYGYTF
CDR3 DNA: TGTGCCAGCAGCCAAGAACAGGGGGGAGCTAACTATGGCTACACCTTC
J gene: TRBJ1-2
CDR3 length: 16
V gene: TRBV3-1
clone size: many
D gene: TRBD1

CDR3 protein: CASSKDGSRPDTQYF
CDR3 DNA: TGTGCCAGCAGTAAAGACGGCTCGAGGCCAGATACGCAGTATTTT
J gene: TRBJ2-3
CDR3 length: 15
V gene: TRBV2
clone size: many
D gene: -

CDR3 protein: CASSDGGSGNTIYF
CDR3 DNA: TGTGCCAGCAGTGATGGGGGGTCTGGAAACACCATATATTTT
J gene: TRBJ1-3
CDR3 length: 14
V gene: TRBV6-1
clone size: -
D gene: -

CDR3 protein: CASSYPGGEQFF
CDR3 DNA: TGTGCCAGCAGTTACCCCGGGGGGGAGCAGTTCTTC
J gene: TRBJ2-1
CDR3 length: 12
V gene: TRBV6-5
clone size: many
D gene: TRBD2

CDR3 protein: CASSLGTGHEQYF
CDR3 DNA: TGTGCCAGCAGCTTGGGGACAGGGCACGAGCAGTACTTC
J gene: TRBJ2-7
CDR3 length: 13
V gene: TRBV5-5
clone size: few
D gene: TRBD1

CDR3 protein: CASRPPTSGRLYSYEQHF
CDR3 DNA: TGTGCCAGCAGGCCCCCAACTAGCGGGAGATTGTATTCCTACGAGCAGCACTTC
J gene: TRBJ2-7
CDR3 length: 18
V gene: TRBV6-2/TRBV6-3
clone size: -
D gene: TRBD2

CDR3 protein: CASSQPGGDNQPQHF
CDR3 DNA: TGTGCCAGCAGCCAACCGGGAGGGGACAATCAGCCCCAGCATTTT
J gene: TRBJ1-5
CDR3 length: 15
V gene: TRBV14
clone size: few
D gene: -

CDR3 protein: CASIAGTSKYF
CDR3 DNA: TGTGCCAGCATCGCCGGGACTAGTAAGTACTTC
J gene: TRBJ2-5
CDR3 length: 11
V gene: TRBV6-2/TRBV6-3
clone size: -
D gene: TRBD2

CDR3 protein: CSVVKSSYEQYF
CDR3 DNA: TGCAGCGTTGTGAAGAGCTCCTACGAGCAGTACTTC
J gene: TRBJ2-7
CDR3 length: 12
V gene: TRBV29-1
clone size: many
D gene: -

CDR3 protein: CSASGAQGSNYGYTF
CDR3 DNA: TGCAGTGCGTCCGGGGCCCAGGGGTCCAACTATGGCTACACCTTC
J gene: TRBJ1-2
CDR3 length: 15
V gene: TRBV20-1
clone size: -
D gene: -

CDR3 protein: CASSSGLGGGPHEQYF
CDR3 DNA: TGTGCCAGCAGTTCGGGTTTGGGGGGAGGGCCTCACGAGCAGTACTTC
J gene: TRBJ2-7
CDR3 length: 16
V gene: TRBV28
clone size: many
D gene: TRBD2

CDR3 protein: CSASWQGTNTGELFF
CDR3 DNA: TGCAGTGCTAGTTGGCAGGGGACGAACACCGGGGAGCTGTTTTTT
J gene: TRBJ2-2
CDR3 length: 15
V gene: TRBV20-1
clone size: many
D gene: -

CDR3 protein: CASSLGPNGTNYGYTF
CDR3 DNA: TGTGCCAGCAGCTTAGGACCCAACGGGACGAACTATGGCTACACCTTC
J gene: TRBJ1-2
CDR3 length: 16
V gene: TRBV7-9
clone size: -
D gene: -

CDR3 protein: CASSYPRQGIQQPQHF
CDR3 DNA: TGTGCCAGCAGTTACCCCCGACAGGGAATACAGCAGCCCCAGCATTTT
J gene: TRBJ1-5
CDR3 length: 16
V gene: TRBV6-6
clone size: few
D gene: TRBD1

CDR3 protein: CASSLAVGGPYNEQFF
CDR3 DNA: TGTGCCAGCAGCTTAGCAGTTGGGGGCCCCTACAATGAGCAGTTCTTC
J gene: TRBJ2-1
CDR3 length: 16
V gene: TRBV7-8
clone size: -
D gene: -

CDR3 protein: CASSSEGAGANVLTF
CDR3 DNA: TGCGCCAGCAGCTCAGAGGGAGCAGGGGCCAACGTCCTGACTTTC
J gene: TRBJ2-6
CDR3 length: 15
V gene: TRBV5-1
clone size: -
D gene: -

CDR3 protein: CAWWERAGANVLTF
CDR3 DNA: TGTGCCTGGTGGGAGAGGGCTGGGGCCAACGTCCTGACTTTC
J gene: TRBJ2-6
CDR3 length: 14
V gene: TRBV30
clone size: many
D gene: -

CDR3 protein: CSVDGTGRDQPQHF
CDR3 DNA: TGCAGCGTTGACGGGACAGGGCGTGATCAGCCCCAGCATTTT
J gene: TRBJ1-5
CDR3 length: 14
V gene: TRBV29-1
clone size: -
D gene: TRBD1

CDR3 protein: CASRRLLYRTNSPLHF
CDR3 DNA: TGTGCCAGCCGACGTCTTCTATATAGAACTAATTCACCCCTCCACTTT
J gene: TRBJ1-6
CDR3 length: 16
V gene: TRBV28
clone size: many
D gene: -

CDR3 protein: CASSYRNYGYTF
CDR3 DNA: TGTGCCAGCAGTTACAGGAACTATGGCTACACCTTC
J gene: TRBJ1-2
CDR3 length: 12
V gene: TRBV28
clone size: few
D gene: -

CDR3 protein: CASRHWTSGLYEQYF
CDR3 DNA: TGTGCCAGCAGACACTGGACTAGCGGGCTCTACGAGCAGTACTTC
J gene: TRBJ2-7
CDR3 length: 15
V gene: TRBV3-1
clone size: -
D gene: TRBD2

CDR3 protein: CASSPLSTYEQYF
CDR3 DNA: TGTGCCAGCAGCCCTTTGAGTACCTACGAGCAGTACTTC
J gene: TRBJ2-7
CDR3 length: 13
V gene: TRBV12-3/TRBV12-4
clone size: many
D gene: -

CDR3 protein: CASSQEGAQSKWNSPLHF
CDR3 DNA: TGTGCCAGCAGCCAAGAAGGGGCCCAATCGAAATGGAATTCACCCCTCCACTTT
J gene: TRBJ1-6
CDR3 length: 18
V gene: TRBV3-1
clone size: many
D gene: -

CDR3 protein: CASSFALIDSEAFF
CDR3 DNA: TGCGCCAGCAGCTTTGCCCTCATTGACAGTGAAGCTTTCTTT
J gene: TRBJ1-1
CDR3 length: 14
V gene: TRBV5-1
clone size: many
D gene: -

CDR3 protein: CASSYTQSGELFF
CDR3 DNA: TGTGCCAGCAGCTATACCCAATCCGGGGAGCTGTTTTTT
J gene: TRBJ2-2
CDR3 length: 13
V gene: TRBV12-3/TRBV12-4
clone size: many
D gene: -